The 20 T cell receptor beta chains presented below share a single source sample, sequenced in a study of spatial heterogeneity in lung cancer. TCRdb re-derived calls from the 5' RACE reads in MiXCR, one entry per CDR3 protein. The sample consists of about 24,000 distinct CDR3 sequences, approximately 3% of them appearing once. Time point meaning: sample taken at primary tumor resection. This material consisted of PBMCs, taken at surgery. The source of these receptors is a female donor with early-stage non-small cell lung cancer.

Many counts were recorded for this clonotype. The genes are TRBV3-1 and TRBJ2-5; D possibly matches TRBD1 or TRBD2 (6 bases each). From germline, CDR1 is LGHDT and CDR2 YNNKEL (reference sequence). This CDR3 is 15 amino acids long. V lost 0 bases and J 6 bases, leaving 14 bases between the germline ends. Written as DNA, the CDR3 is TGTGCCAGCAGCCAAGATCTGGTAGGGGGGAAGACCCAGTACTTC. Encoded protein: CASSQDLVGGKTQYF.

There are many counts of this clonotype. The chain employs TRBV7-3 and TRBJ2-1; possibly TRBD1 or TRBD2 for D (5 bases each). V was cut by 1 base and J by 8 bases, with 15 bases left in between. The V gene's germline CDR1 is SGHTA and CDR2 FQGTGA. CDR3 length: 15 amino acids. This CDR3 reads CASSLNRDRMDEQFF. The CDR3 nucleotides are TGTGCCAGCAGCTTAAACCGGGACCGGATGGATGAGCAGTTCTTC.

The table lists this clonotype with a few counts. V usage is TRBV24-1 and J usage is TRBJ2-5, with TRBD1 matching over 7 bases. With 5 bases clipped from V and 1 base from J, the junction kept 0 bases outside the gene matches. The germline V gene has CDR1 KGHDR and CDR2 SFDVKD. The CDR3 covers 13 residues. The CDR3 DNA is TGTGCCACCAGTGGACAGGGCCAAGAGACCCAGTACTTC. Amino acid sequence: CATSGQGQETQYF.

This clonotype is termed medium-sized. The chain has TRBV7-3 and TRBJ2-6, with TRBD2 identical over 12 bases. CDR3 length: 19 residues. V was clipped by 3 bases and J by 0 bases; unmatched bases: 6. Germline V CDR1 and CDR2: SGHTA, FQGTGA. This CDR3 is CASSFRTSGDNSGANVLTF. CDR3 DNA sequence: TGTGCCAGCAGCTTCCGGACTAGCGGGGACAACTCTGGGGCCAACGTCCTGACTTTC.

In this sample, this clonotype turned up many times. This chain links TRBV11-1 with TRBJ2-7; possibly TRBD2 for D (5 bases). CDR1 and CDR2 (germline): SGHAT, FQDESV (reference sequence). V gave up 8 bases and J gave up 1 base, with 9 bases separating them. This CDR3 is built from 12 residues. The CDR3 DNA reads as TGTGCCAGCGGAGGATTTTCCTACGAGCAGTACTTC. This gives the protein CASGGFSYEQYF.

This clonotype has a count of ten or more. This chain links TRBV5-1 with TRBJ1-1, with a tentative D call TRBD1 (5 bases). With 4 bases removed from V and 1 base from J, the gap between germline ends came to 17 bases. The germline V gene has CDR1 SGHRS and CDR2 YFSETQ. The CDR3 contains 16 residues. The CDR3 loop is CASSKKFLGENTEAFF. Here the CDR3 DNA reads TGCGCCAGCAGCAAAAAATTTTTAGGGGAGAACACTGAAGCTTTCTTT.

This clonotype has at least ten counts. The rearrangement links TRBV4-1 to TRBJ2-3; 11 bases match TRBD1. J gave up 2 bases and V 1 base, and 2 bases lay outside the gene matches. CDR1 MGHRA and CDR2 YSYEKL come from the germline V gene. The CDR3 loop spans 16 amino acids. Written as DNA, the CDR3 is TGCGCCAGCAGCCAAGTGGGACAGGGGGTCACAGATACGCAGTATTTT. This encodes CASSQVGQGVTDTQYF.

Ten or more counts support this clonotype. CDR3 coding DNA: TGTGCCAGCAGCCACCTAGCGGGGCTACAAGAGACCCAGTACTTC. Amino acid sequence: CASSHLAGLQETQYF. The chain is built from TRBV14 and TRBJ2-5; 9 bases are a match to TRBD2. This CDR3 has 15 amino acids. Germline CDR1 is SGHDN and CDR2 is FVKESK. Unmatched junction bases numbered 4, after V lost 3 bases and J lost 2 bases.

This clonotype came up many times. The chain carries TRBV5-1 and TRBJ2-5; D tentatively fits TRBD1 or TRBD2 (6 bases each). Germline V gene data show CDR1 as SGHRS and CDR2 as YFSETQ. Trimming removed 4 bases from V and 5 bases from J, with 18 bases in between. This CDR3 is built from 15 residues. CDR3 in DNA: TGCGCCAGCAGCAACCTCGGGAGCCAGGGGGAGACCCAGTACTTC. This encodes CASSNLGSQGETQYF.

This clonotype was recorded many times. This chain links TRBV20-1 with TRBJ1-6; the D is unclear. The V end was cut by 6 bases, the J end by 1 base, with 16 bases between. This CDR3 has 16 residues. CDR1 and CDR2 (germline): DFQATT, SNEGSKA (reference sequence). The CDR3: CSAKGWGKSYNSPLHF. The DNA for the CDR3 is TGCAGTGCAAAAGGATGGGGTAAATCCTATAATTCACCCCTCCACTTT.

The table lists this clonotype with many counts. V is TRBV15 and J is TRBJ2-4, with a weak D call TRBD2 (5 bases). CDR3 length equals 14 residues. Germline assignment: CDR1 LNHNV and CDR2 YYDKDF (reference sequence). The V end lost 5 bases, the J end lost 2 bases, and 10 bases lay between the germline ends. CDR3 region: CATSGRETKNIQYF. The DNA for the CDR3 is TGTGCCACCAGCGGTAGGGAGACCAAAAACATTCAGTACTTC. The full variable domain, completed using reference TRBV15 and TRBJ2-4, is DAMVIQNPRYQVTQFGKPVTLSCSQTLNHNVMYWYQQKSSQAPKLLFHYYDKDFNNEADTPDNFQSRRPNTSFCFLDIRSPGLGDTAMYLCATSGRETKNIQYFGAGTRLSVL.

The V and J genes are TRBV12-3 or TRBV12-4 and TRBJ1-1; 7 bases are a match to TRBD1. Trimming cost V 6 bases and J 0 bases; bases outside gene matches: 4. The CDR3 consists of 14 residues. CDR3 sequence (DNA): TGTGCCAGCAGCCGGGACAGCCTGAACACTGAAGCTTTCTTT. It yields the protein CASSRDSLNTEAFF.

This clonotype was seen only a few times. J is TRBJ2-1 and V is TRBV12-3 or TRBV12-4; TRBD1 might be the D (6 bases). This CDR3 is 14 amino acids long. V lost 6 bases and J 5 bases, leaving 14 bases between the germline ends. The CDR3 nucleotides are TGTGCCAGCAGACCAGGGACACCGAACAATGAGCAGTTCTTC. It codes for CASRPGTPNNEQFF.

This clonotype counts as medium-sized. The V and J genes are TRBV27 and TRBJ2-7; weak D call: TRBD2 (6 bases). The CDR3 is 15 amino acids. V dropped 4 bases and J dropped 3 bases, with 16 bases sitting between them. Germline CDR1 and CDR2: MNHEY and SMNVEV (reference sequence). The CDR3 bases are TGTGCCAGCAGTTCCCCGGTGCGGGGAAACTACGAGCAGTACTTC. Amino acids: CASSSPVRGNYEQYF.

This clonotype was seen a handful of times. The chain employs TRBV6-2 or TRBV6-3 and TRBJ2-7; TRBD1 matches at 8 bases. CDR3 length: 13 residues. Germline values: CDR1 MNHEY, CDR2 SVGEGT. The ends lost 6 bases at V and 5 bases at J; junction bases unmatched: 6. In DNA, the CDR3 is TGTGCCAGCAGACGGACAGGGTTCGACGAGCAGTACTTC. It yields the protein CASRRTGFDEQYF.

This clonotype was observed at least ten times. The chain links TRBV7-9 to TRBJ2-4; 8 bases fit TRBD1. Germline lookup yields CDR1 SEHNR and CDR2 FQNEAQ (reference sequence). The ends lost 1 base at V and 6 bases at J; junction bases unmatched: 5. The CDR3 has 15 residues. CDR3 amino acids: CASSLDRDRLNIQYF. In DNA form, the CDR3 reads TGTGCCAGCAGCTTAGACCGGGACAGGCTAAACATTCAGTACTTC.

Ten or more counts support this clonotype. The chain recombines TRBV27 with TRBJ1-5; D gene unclear. Germline CDR1 reads MNHEY; CDR2 reads SMNVEV (reference sequence). There are 15 residues in the CDR3. V dropped 1 base and J dropped 0 bases, with 7 bases sitting between them. Here the CDR3 reads CASSLWGFSNQPQHF. In nucleotides, the CDR3 is TGTGCCAGCAGTTTATGGGGATTTAGCAATCAGCCCCAGCATTTT.

This clonotype was seen ten or more times. The rearrangement joins TRBV9 to TRBJ2-1, with 10 positions matching TRBD2. Germline V CDR1 and CDR2: SGDLS, YYNGEE. The CDR3 has 15 amino acids. Losses at the gene ends were 3 bases for V and 5 bases for J; bases not matched to a gene: 5. This CDR3 reads CASSEPSGGNNEQFF. CDR3 nucleotides: TGTGCCAGCAGCGAGCCTAGCGGGGGTAACAATGAGCAGTTCTTC.

This clonotype occurred many times. The chain joins TRBV11-1 to TRBJ2-1; weak D call: TRBD1 (6 bases). The germline CDR1 and CDR2 sequences are SGHAT and FQDESV (reference sequence). Deletions cut 5 bases from V and 9 bases from J, with 17 bases between. This CDR3 is 14 amino acids long. The CDR3 DNA sequence: TGTGCCAGCAGCACCCGGCGCAGGGGCAGTGAGCAGTTCTTC. This sequence encodes CASSTRRRGSEQFF.

This clonotype was seen at least ten times. The chain uses TRBV25-1 and TRBJ2-1; 8 nucleotides line up with TRBD1. The germline gives CDR1 MGHDK, CDR2 SYGVNS. The CDR3 runs to 15 residues. Trimming at V came to 4 bases and at J to 2 bases, leaving 4 bases not matched to a gene. CDR3 protein: CASSADRGAYNEQFF. CDR3 bases: TGTGCCAGCAGTGCCGACAGGGGTGCCTACAATGAGCAGTTCTTC.